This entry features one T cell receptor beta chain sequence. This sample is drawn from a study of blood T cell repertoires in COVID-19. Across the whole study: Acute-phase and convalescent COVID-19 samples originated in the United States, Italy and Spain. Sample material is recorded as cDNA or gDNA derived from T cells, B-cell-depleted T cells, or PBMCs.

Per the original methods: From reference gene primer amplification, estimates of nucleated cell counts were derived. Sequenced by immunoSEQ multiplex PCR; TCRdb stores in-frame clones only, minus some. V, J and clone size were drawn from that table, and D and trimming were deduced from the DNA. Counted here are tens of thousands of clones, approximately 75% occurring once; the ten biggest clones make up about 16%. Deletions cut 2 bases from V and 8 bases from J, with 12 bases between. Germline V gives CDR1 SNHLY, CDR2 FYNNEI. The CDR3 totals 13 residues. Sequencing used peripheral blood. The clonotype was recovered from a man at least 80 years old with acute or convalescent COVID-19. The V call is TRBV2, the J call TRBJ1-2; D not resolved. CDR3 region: CASSEWGVGGYTF. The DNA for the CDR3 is TGTGCCAGCAGTGAATGGGGAGTGGGGGGCTACACCTTC.